The 23 T cell receptor beta chains below were found in one sample sequenced in a study of technical replicates of blood from a few donors. Sequenced by immunoSEQ multiplex PCR; TCRdb stores in-frame clones only, minus some. The sample contains roughly 90,000 clones, 80% to 95% of which appear only once. The sample taken for sequencing was T cells isolated from PBMCs. These receptor sequences come from a human donor in good health.

V and J are TRBV5-1 and TRBJ1-1; D gene ambiguous. CDR3 length: 15 residues. V lost 5 bases and J 1 base, leaving 15 bases between the germline ends. CDR1 is SGHRS and CDR2 is YFSETQ in the germline V gene. The CDR3 loop reads CASRHTQAPNTEAFF. The CDR3 bases are TGCGCCAGCAGGCACACTCAGGCGCCGAACACTGAAGCTTTCTTT.

V and J are TRBV25-1 and TRBJ2-1, with 9 nucleotides matching TRBD2. Germline CDR1 reads MGHDK; CDR2 reads SYGVNS. This CDR3 spans 15 amino acids. V gave up 2 bases and J gave up 8 bases; unmatched junction bases: 7. CDR3 sequence (DNA): TGTGCCAGCAGTGAAGGAGGTAGCGGGGGATATGAGCAGTTCTTC. Translation: CASSEGGSGGYEQFF.

The chain has TRBV19 and TRBJ1-2; perhaps TRBD1 as D (6 bases). Germline V lookup: CDR1 LNHDA, CDR2 SQIVND (reference sequence). The V end lost 5 bases, the J end lost 5 bases, and 27 bases lay between the germline ends. The CDR3 contains 18 residues. CDR3 DNA: TGTGCCAGTAGTCGAATGGGGGCTGAGCTACACTCTTCATATGGCTACACCTTC. This gives the protein CASSRMGAELHSSYGYTF.

The chain is built from TRBV6-1 and TRBJ2-7; tentative D call: TRBD2 (7 bases). This CDR3 has 13 residues. Germline V gives CDR1 MNHNS, CDR2 SASEGT. The V and J ends lost 5 bases and 2 bases respectively, with 10 bases between them. CDR3 sequence: CASSPGGPYEQYF. CDR3 DNA sequence: TGTGCCAGCAGTCCCGGGGGGCCCTACGAGCAGTACTTC.

The rearrangement links TRBV2 to TRBJ1-1; D remains unclear. The CDR3 has 15 residues. V lost 7 bases and J 0 bases, leaving 15 bases between the germline ends. Germline CDR1 reads SNHLY; CDR2 reads FYNNEI. The DNA for the CDR3 is TGTGCCAGCAAAGTTGGGAGTTTTTTGAACACTGAAGCTTTCTTT. Translated: CASKVGSFLNTEAFF.

The V call is TRBV9, the J call TRBJ1-6, with D perhaps TRBD1 (5 bases). This CDR3 has 12 amino acids. Germline CDR1 and CDR2: SGDLS and YYNGEE. V lost 8 bases and J lost 9, with 12 bases in between. The CDR3 DNA reads as TGTGCCAGTGGGCCGGGGGGTTCACCCCTCCACTTT. Translating gives CASGPGGSPLHF.

CDR3 sequence (DNA): TGTGCCAGCAGCTTTTTGGGGCAGGGCATTCGCGGCTACACCTTC. Translating gives CASSFLGQGIRGYTF. The chain recombines TRBV11-2 with TRBJ1-2; D possibly corresponds to TRBD1 (5 bases). V was trimmed by 3 bases and J by 8 bases, leaving 19 bases between them. The germline gives CDR1 SGHAT, CDR2 FQNNGV. CDR3 length: 15 residues. Supplemented by reference TRBV11-2 and TRBJ1-2, the full variable domain reads EAGVAQSPRYKIIEKRQSVAFWCNPISGHATLYWYQQILGQGPKLLIQFQNNGVVDDSQLPKDRFSAERLKGVDSTLKIQPAKLEDSAVYLCASSFLGQGIRGYTFGSGTRLTVV.

Of note for this clone: This sample also contains other DNA sequences that code for the same CDR3. The gene calls are TRBV5-1 and TRBJ1-1, with D perhaps TRBD1 (5 bases). The CDR3 runs to 13 residues. Trimming pared 1 base from V and 1 base from J, leaving 5 bases between. Germline lookup yields CDR1 SGHRS and CDR2 YFSETQ. CDR3 sequence: CASSLTGNTEAFF. The CDR3 DNA is TGCGCCAGCAGCTTGACAGGGAACACTGAAGCTTTCTTT.

This clone was recorded a few times. The genes are TRBV20-1 and TRBJ1-1; D is uncertain. The V gene lost 1 base and the J gene lost 11 bases, with 11 bases spanning the gap. Germline values: CDR1 DFQATT, CDR2 SNEGSKA (reference sequence). This CDR3 contains 11 residues. The CDR3 bases are TGCAGTGCTAGAGTGGTAGAGATGGCTTTCTTT. Translation: CSARVVEMAFF.

This clone was seen only a few times. The chain carries TRBV6-1 and TRBJ2-7; D is perhaps TRBD1 (6 bases). V lost 2 bases, J lost 2 bases, and 13 bases lay in between. Germline V gene lookup returns CDR1 MNHNS and CDR2 SASEGT. The CDR3 is 15 residues long. CDR3 bases: TGTGCCAGCAGTGAATGGGACACAGGGCCCTACGAGCAGTACTTC. Protein: CASSEWDTGPYEQYF.

This chain links TRBV11-2 with TRBJ2-1, with unresolved D. Germline loops: CDR1 SGHAT, CDR2 FQNNGV. Trimming took off 0 bases at V and 4 bases at J, with 4 bases between the two ends. The CDR3 is made up of 13 amino acids. The chain's CDR3 is CASSLETYNEQFF. The CDR3 coding sequence is TGTGCCAGCAGCTTAGAAACTTACAATGAGCAGTTCTTC.

The chain is built from TRBV9 and TRBJ2-3, with D perhaps TRBD2 (5 bases). Trimming pared 3 bases from V and 6 bases from J, leaving 14 bases between. Per germline, CDR1 SGDLS and CDR2 YYNGEE. The CDR3 totals 14 residues. As DNA, the CDR3 is TGTGCCAGCAGCGCCAAAACTAGGTCCGATACGCAGTATTTT. Its translation: CASSAKTRSDTQYF.

For this clone: Germline and junction disagree at one end, which may indicate a read error. CDR3 DNA: TGCGCCAGCAGACAAGGGAATAGCGGGAGTGAGCAGTTCTTC. Encoded protein: CASRQGNSGSEQFF. The chain joins TRBV4-1 to TRBJ2-1, with 9 bases aligning to TRBD2. CDR3 length equals 14 residues. CDR1 and CDR2 (germline): MGHRA, YSYEKL.

This chain uses TRBV28 with TRBJ1-2; TRBD1 is a possible D gene (5 bases). The V gene's germline CDR1 is MDHEN and CDR2 SYDVKM. This CDR3 spans 13 amino acids. V lost 6 bases and J 5 bases, leaving 13 bases between the germline ends. The CDR3 protein is CASRKRGSYGYTF. CDR3 in DNA: TGTGCCAGCAGGAAAAGGGGAAGTTATGGCTACACCTTC.

This clone was observed once. This rearrangement joins TRBV5-1 to TRBJ1-1, with D perhaps TRBD1 (6 bases). Germline assignment: CDR1 SGHRS and CDR2 YFSETQ. Trimming left V 4 bases short and J 3 bases short, with 22 bases between. The CDR3 covers 17 residues. This CDR3 is CASSQSQGSGPDTEAFF. CDR3 DNA sequence: TGCGCCAGCAGCCAATCGCAGGGGTCAGGGCCCGACACTGAAGCTTTCTTT.

This chain connects TRBV11-3 to TRBJ2-3, with 7 bases identical to TRBD2. Germline assignment: CDR1 SGHNT and CDR2 YENEEA. V lost 3 bases to trimming and J lost 3 bases; unmatched junction nucleotides: 6. CDR3 length equals 15 residues. Here the CDR3 reads CASSLAAGSTDTQYF. As DNA, the CDR3 is TGTGCCAGCAGCTTGGCAGCGGGATCGACAGATACGCAGTATTTT.

The chain joins TRBV6-4 to TRBJ2-1; D possibly corresponds to TRBD2 (5 bases). CDR3 length equals 16 residues. The ends were cut back, 8 bases at V and 8 bases at J, with 25 bases in the middle. Per the germline V gene, CDR1 is MRHNA and CDR2 is SNTAGT. DNA for the CDR3: TGTGCCAGCCGCCCCTCCGGGGTTAACGTTAGAGATGAGCAGTTCTTC. Translating it yields CASRPSGVNVRDEQFF.

The V gene is TRBV11-3, the J gene TRBJ1-5; possible D gene TRBD1, 5 bases. Per germline, CDR1 SGHNT and CDR2 YENEEA. This CDR3 is built from 18 residues. Trimming took 5 bases from V and 0 from J, leaving 20 bases between them. CDR3 sequence reads: CASSPLFGGTYSNQPQHF. The DNA of the CDR3 is TGTGCCAGCAGCCCGCTCTTCGGGGGAACGTATAGCAATCAGCCCCAGCATTTT.

The chain combines TRBV9 with TRBJ1-2, with 7 bases fitting TRBD1. CDR1 is SGDLS and CDR2 is YYNGEE in the germline V gene. V was pared by 3 bases and J by 6 bases, with 8 bases of the junction left unmatched. CDR3 length: 14 amino acids. In nucleotides, the CDR3 is TGTGCCAGCAGCGGAGGTGACAGGGCCCATGGCTACACCTTC. Residues: CASSGGDRAHGYTF.

Only a few counts were recorded for this clone. V gene TRBV14 combines with J gene TRBJ1-1; perhaps TRBD1 as D (6 bases). CDR1 and CDR2 (germline): SGHDN, FVKESK. Trimming took 0 bases from V and 1 from J, leaving 9 bases between them. This CDR3 spans 15 amino acids. The CDR3 nucleotides are TGTGCCAGCAGCCAAGAAGGACAGCCGAACACTGAAGCTTTCTTT. Amino acid sequence: CASSQEGQPNTEAFF.

The rearrangement joins TRBV15 to TRBJ2-7; TRBD2 aligns across 9 bases. CDR3 size: 15 residues. Germline CDR1 reads LNHNV; CDR2 reads YYDKDF (reference sequence). V was pared by 4 bases and J by 3 bases, with 7 bases of the junction left unmatched. The DNA of the CDR3 is TGTGCCACCAGCAAGTACTCGCGGGAGGGCTACGAGCAGTACTTC. Translated: CATSKYSREGYEQYF. Together with reference TRBV15 and TRBJ2-7, the CDR3 gives the full variable domain: DAMVIQNPRYQVTQFGKPVTLSCSQTLNHNVMYWYQQKSSQAPKLLFHYYDKDFNNEADTPDNFQSRRPNTSFCFLDIRSPGLGDTAMYLCATSKYSREGYEQYFGPGTRLTVT.

The chain links TRBV30 to TRBJ1-3; D gene unclear. The CDR3 runs 14 residues. Germline V gene data show CDR1 as GTSNPN and CDR2 as SVGIG (reference sequence). V was pared by 4 bases and J by 2 bases, with 12 bases between. The CDR3: CAWNMPGAGNTIYF. The CDR3 DNA reads TGTGCCTGGAATATGCCCGGGGCTGGAAACACCATATATTTT.

The genes are TRBV2 and TRBJ2-5, with D maybe TRBD2 (6 bases). The CDR3 extends over 12 amino acids. Germline V gene lookup returns CDR1 SNHLY and CDR2 FYNNEI. Trimming cost V 6 bases and J 4 bases, with 9 bases left between them. The CDR3 DNA follows: TGTGCCAGCAGGACTAGTGGAGAGACCCAGTACTTC. This codes for CASRTSGETQYF.